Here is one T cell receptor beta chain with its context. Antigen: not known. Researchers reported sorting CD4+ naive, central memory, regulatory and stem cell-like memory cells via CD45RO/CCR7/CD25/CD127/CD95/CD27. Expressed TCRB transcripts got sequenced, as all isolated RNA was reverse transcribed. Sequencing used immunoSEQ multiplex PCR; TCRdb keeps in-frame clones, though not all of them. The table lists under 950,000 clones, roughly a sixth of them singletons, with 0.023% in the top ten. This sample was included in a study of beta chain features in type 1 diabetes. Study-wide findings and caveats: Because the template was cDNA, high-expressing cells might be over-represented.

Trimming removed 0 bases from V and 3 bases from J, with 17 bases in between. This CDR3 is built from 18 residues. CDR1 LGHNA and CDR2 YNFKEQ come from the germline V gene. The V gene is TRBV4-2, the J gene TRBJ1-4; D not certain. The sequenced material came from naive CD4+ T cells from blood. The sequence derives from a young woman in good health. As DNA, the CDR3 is TGTGCCAGCAGCCAAGAGCTCGGCCCTGGGTCGGCTAATGAAAAACTGTTTTTT. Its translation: CASSQELGPGSANEKLFF.